The entry below describes one T cell receptor beta chain. Its specificity is not known. This entry belongs to a study of OX40 agonist ivuxolimab in advanced cancers. Enrollment shut out patients with autoimmune disease history or systemic immunosuppression. Data came from immunoSEQ multiplex PCR; TCRdb stores just in-frame clones and leaves some out. The top ten clones hold about a fifth of a sample with roughly 35,000 clones, 81% of them seen once. Germline-derived CDR1 and CDR2 are SNHLY and FYNNEI. The CDR3 runs to 15 residues. Trimming took 3 bases from V and 2 from J, leaving 8 bases between them. Broader study findings: Normalized expansion of T-cell clones was also low for some nonresponders.

This TCR was sampled from an adult with an advanced solid tumor such as melanoma, head and neck, liver or kidney cancer. The sequencing here drew on CD4+ or CD8+ T cells sorted from blood, taken in a trial of the OX40 agonist ivuxolimab. The rearrangement uses TRBV2 and TRBJ1-6; D not resolved. CDR3 region: CASSDIDAYNSPLHF. The CDR3 DNA reads TGTGCCAGCAGTGATATAGACGCCTATAATTCACCCCTCCACTTT.